The 13 T cell receptor beta chains below all came from one sample that was sequenced in a study of naive and memory T cell subsets. Two oligonucleotides, mixed equimolar, formed the beta constant-region primer covering TRBC1 and TRBC2. The ligated cDNA underwent four PCR rounds using SP2 and nested alpha and beta constant-region primers. Each CDR3 protein is one row after TCRdb ran MiXCR on the UMI-ligation and nested PCR reads. The data show 80,000 or so distinct CDR3 sequences, over 9% seen once. Source material: naive CD8+ T cells from blood. All receptors come from a human donor in good health.

This clonotype was observed at least ten times. The chain is built from TRBV29-1 and TRBJ2-5; 13 bases line up with TRBD2. V lost 4 bases and J lost 3; bases outside the gene matches: 11. This CDR3 region has 17 residues. Germline-derived CDR1 and CDR2 are SQVTM and ANQGSEA. In nucleotides, the CDR3 is TGCAGCGTTGCGCGGACTAGCGGGAGTCGCAGAAAAGAGACCCAGTACTTC. It translates to CSVARTSGSRRKETQYF.

The chain employs TRBV7-8 and TRBJ2-7, with TRBD2 matching over 10 bases. With 0 bases clipped from V and 5 bases from J, the junction kept 4 bases outside the gene matches. CDR1 and CDR2 (germline): SGHVS, FQNEAQ. The CDR3 is 15 amino acids. DNA of the CDR3: TGTGCCAGCAGCTTAGCCCGAGCGGGAGGGGACGAGCAGTACTTC. Amino acid sequence: CASSLARAGGDEQYF.

This clonotype was recorded many times. The V call is TRBV9, the J call TRBJ2-1, with TRBD1 as a possible D gene (6 bases). Germline CDR1 reads SGDLS; CDR2 reads YYNGEE. The V gene lost 0 bases and the J gene lost 2 bases, with 9 bases spanning the gap. The length of the CDR3 is 15 residues. The CDR3 DNA reads as TGTGCCAGCAGCGTAGCCAGGGGACCCTACAATGAGCAGTTCTTC. It codes for CASSVARGPYNEQFF.

This chain joins TRBV6-2 or TRBV6-3 and TRBJ2-2; unclear D gene. Germline loops: CDR1 MNHEY, CDR2 SVGEGT. The V gene lost 0 bases and the J gene lost 3 bases, with 11 bases spanning the gap. The CDR3 sequence is 16 residues long. DNA of the CDR3: TGTGCCAGCAGTTACTCGATCCACAAACACACCGGGGAGCTGTTTTTT. Translated: CASSYSIHKHTGELFF.

This rearrangement joins TRBV2 to TRBJ2-1, with a possible D match to TRBD2 (6 bases). The germline CDR1 and CDR2 sequences are SNHLY and FYNNEI. The CDR3 covers 16 residues. The germline V and J ends were trimmed by 6 bases and 4 bases, with 19 bases remaining between them. The CDR3 here is CASRLGTGEMYNEQFF. The CDR3 coding sequence is TGTGCCAGCAGACTGGGAACGGGAGAGATGTACAATGAGCAGTTCTTC.

At least ten counts were recorded for this clonotype. The V and J genes are TRBV4-1 and TRBJ1-5; D not resolved. The V gene lost 0 bases and the J gene lost 4 bases, with 10 bases spanning the gap. Germline V gene sequence: CDR1 MGHRA, CDR2 YSYEKL. The CDR3 contains 15 residues. The chain's CDR3 is CASSQERPMNQPQHF. DNA of the CDR3: TGCGCCAGCAGCCAAGAGCGGCCGATGAATCAGCCCCAGCATTTT.

The J gene is TRBJ2-3, the V gene TRBV20-1, with D unresolved. Germline V gene lookup returns CDR1 DFQATT and CDR2 SNEGSKA (reference sequence). The CDR3 length is 14 residues. With 1 base removed from V and 5 bases from J, the gap between germline ends came to 13 bases. The CDR3 protein is CSARGGEFGDTQYF. CDR3 nucleotides: TGCAGTGCTAGAGGAGGAGAGTTCGGAGATACGCAGTATTTT.

The V gene is TRBV12-3 or TRBV12-4, the J gene TRBJ1-1, with D possibly TRBD1 on 6 matching bases. This CDR3 contains 15 residues. V was trimmed by 6 bases and J by 5 bases, leaving 19 bases between them. The CDR3 sequence is CASRTPGGAGTEAFF. CDR3 nucleotide sequence: TGTGCCAGCAGAACGCCCGGGGGGGCAGGGACTGAAGCTTTCTTT.

CDR3 coding DNA: TGCAGTGCTAGAGGGACTAGCTTCCCCGCCGAGGAGTTCTTC. It yields the protein CSARGTSFPAEEFF. The chain carries TRBV20-1 and TRBJ2-1, with 8 bases aligning to TRBD2. The CDR3 length is 14 residues. The germline gives CDR1 DFQATT, CDR2 SNEGSKA (reference sequence). The trim removed 1 base at V and 14 bases at J, leaving 13 bases unmatched.

This clonotype was found a few times. V is TRBV4-1 and J is TRBJ1-1; D not certain. This CDR3 is built from 11 residues. Trimming removed 1 base at V and 8 bases at J, with 5 bases between. The germline CDR1 and CDR2 sequences are MGHRA and YSYEKL. The DNA for the CDR3 is TGCGCCAGCAGCCAAGGACAAGAAGCTTTCTTT. Its protein is CASSQGQEAFF.

Many counts were recorded for this clonotype. This chain links TRBV20-1 with TRBJ2-7; TRBD1 is a possible D gene (6 bases). Trimming pared 2 bases from V and 0 bases from J, leaving 11 bases between. Per germline, CDR1 DFQATT and CDR2 SNEGSKA (reference sequence). The CDR3 spans 14 residues. The DNA for the CDR3 is TGCAGTGCTAGACCACAGGGTAGCTCCTACGAGCAGTACTTC. Its translation is CSARPQGSSYEQYF.

In its sample, this clonotype was seen many times. CDR3 amino acids: CASSYYRGTYEQYF. The CDR3 coding sequence is TGTGCCAGCAGCTATTACAGGGGAACCTACGAGCAGTACTTC. The rearrangement joins TRBV7-2 to TRBJ2-7, with TRBD1 matching 7 bases. The V gene end was trimmed by 4 bases and the J gene end by 2 bases; junction bases not matched to a gene: 5. Per the germline V gene, CDR1 is SGHTA and CDR2 is FQGNSA. The length of the CDR3 is 14 residues.

The genes are TRBV10-3 and TRBJ2-1, with 7 bases lining up with TRBD1. V dropped 6 bases and J dropped 7; count of bases not matched to a gene: 0. The CDR3 is made up of 11 amino acids. From germline, CDR1 is ENHRY and CDR2 SYGVKD. CDR3 region: CAIRTGNEQFF. CDR3 in DNA: TGTGCCATCAGGACAGGGAATGAGCAGTTCTTC.